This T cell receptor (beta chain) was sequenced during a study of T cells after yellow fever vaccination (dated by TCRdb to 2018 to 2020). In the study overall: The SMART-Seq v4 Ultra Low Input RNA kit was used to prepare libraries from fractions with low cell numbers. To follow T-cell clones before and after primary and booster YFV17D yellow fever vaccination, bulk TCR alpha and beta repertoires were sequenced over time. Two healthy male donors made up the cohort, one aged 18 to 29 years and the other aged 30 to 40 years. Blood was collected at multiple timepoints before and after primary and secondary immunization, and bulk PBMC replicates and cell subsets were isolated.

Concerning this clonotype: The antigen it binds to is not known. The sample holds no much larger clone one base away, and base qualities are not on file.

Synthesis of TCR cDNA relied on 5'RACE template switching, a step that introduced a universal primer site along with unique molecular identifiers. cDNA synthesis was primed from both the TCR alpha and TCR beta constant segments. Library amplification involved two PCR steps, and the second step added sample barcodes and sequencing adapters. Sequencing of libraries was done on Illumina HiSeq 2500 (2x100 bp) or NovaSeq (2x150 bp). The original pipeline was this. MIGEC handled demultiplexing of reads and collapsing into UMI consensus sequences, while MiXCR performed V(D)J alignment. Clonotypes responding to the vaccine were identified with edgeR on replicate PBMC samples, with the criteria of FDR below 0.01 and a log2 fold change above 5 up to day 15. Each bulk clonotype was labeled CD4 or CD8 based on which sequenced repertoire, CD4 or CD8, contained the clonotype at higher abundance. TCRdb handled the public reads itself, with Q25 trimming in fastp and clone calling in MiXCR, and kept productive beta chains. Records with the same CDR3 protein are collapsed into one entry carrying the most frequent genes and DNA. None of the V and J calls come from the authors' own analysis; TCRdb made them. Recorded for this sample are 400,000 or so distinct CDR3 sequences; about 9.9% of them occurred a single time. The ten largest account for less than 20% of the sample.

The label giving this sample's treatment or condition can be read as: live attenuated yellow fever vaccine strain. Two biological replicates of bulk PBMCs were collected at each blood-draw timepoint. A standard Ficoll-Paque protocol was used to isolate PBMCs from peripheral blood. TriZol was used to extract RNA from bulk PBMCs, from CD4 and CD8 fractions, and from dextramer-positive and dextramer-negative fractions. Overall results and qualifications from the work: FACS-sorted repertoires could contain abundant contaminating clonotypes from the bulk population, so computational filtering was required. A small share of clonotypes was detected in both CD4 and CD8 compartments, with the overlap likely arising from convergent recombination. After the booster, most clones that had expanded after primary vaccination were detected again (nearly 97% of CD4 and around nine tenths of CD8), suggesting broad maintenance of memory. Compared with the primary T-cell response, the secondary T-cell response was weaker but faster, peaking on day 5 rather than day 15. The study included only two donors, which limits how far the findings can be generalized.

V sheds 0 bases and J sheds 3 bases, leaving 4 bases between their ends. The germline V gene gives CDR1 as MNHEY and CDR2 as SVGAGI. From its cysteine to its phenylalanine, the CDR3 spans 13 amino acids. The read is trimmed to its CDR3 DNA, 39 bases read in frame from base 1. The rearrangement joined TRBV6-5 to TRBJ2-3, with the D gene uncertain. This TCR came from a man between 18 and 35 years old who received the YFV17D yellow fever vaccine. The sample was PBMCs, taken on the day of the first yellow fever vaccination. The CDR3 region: CASSYSKTDTQYF. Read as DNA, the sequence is TGTGCCAGCAGTTACTCCAAAACAGATACGCAGTATTTT.